A selection of T cell receptor beta chains follows, all from one sample in a study of blood T cell repertoires in COVID-19. Generated by immunoSEQ multiplex PCR, the TCRdb table keeps only in-frame clones and is missing some. In the table there are over 130,000 clones, 80% to 90% of which are singletons. The specimen sequenced was peripheral blood. These receptor sequences come from a woman aged 80 or older with acute or convalescent COVID-19. Both conserved end residues are part of each CDR3. D genes are given only for firm matches. A row's size may be missing; if present it is once, few, many or a size class.

DNA: TGTGCCAGCAAACTACAGGGATATAGCAATCAGCCCCAGCATTTT
CDR3: CASKLQGYSNQPQHF
D: NA
V: TRBV6-5
size: NA
J: TRBJ1-5

DNA: TGTGCCAGTATCACCCCCTCCAGGGAAGGTAATGGCTACACCTTC
CDR3: CASITPSREGNGYTF
D: NA
V: TRBV19
size: NA
J: TRBJ1-2

DNA: TGTGCCAGCAGCTCACCGGGACACCCCTTTAACACCGGGGAGCTGTTTTTT
CDR3: CASSSPGHPFNTGELFF
D: NA
V: TRBV7-3
size: NA
J: TRBJ2-2

DNA: TGTGCCAGCAGGCCCGGGACAGGGGTTGGAAACACCATATATTTT
CDR3: CASRPGTGVGNTIYF
D: TRBD1
V: TRBV5-8
size: NA
J: TRBJ1-3

DNA: TGTGCCAGCAGCTTGGAAACGGGCTATGGCTACACCTTC
CDR3: CASSLETGYGYTF
D: NA
V: TRBV7-3
size: NA
J: TRBJ1-2

DNA: TGCGCCAGCAGCCAAGTCCGGGAGAATGAGCAGTTCTTC
CDR3: CASSQVRENEQFF
D: NA
V: TRBV4-1
size: NA
J: TRBJ2-1

DNA: TGTGCCTGGAGTGCACTCGGACAGGGCGAGCGGGATGGCTACACCTTC
CDR3: CAWSALGQGERDGYTF
D: TRBD1
V: TRBV30
size: NA
J: TRBJ1-2

DNA: TGTGCCAGCAGCCCACTAGGGGGCGAGCAGTACTTC
CDR3: CASSPLGGEQYF
D: NA
V: TRBV7-6
size: NA
J: TRBJ2-7

DNA: TGTGCCAGCAGAGACCCAGGATCCGACACAGATACGCAGTATTTT
CDR3: CASRDPGSDTDTQYF
D: NA
V: TRBV6-5
size: few
J: TRBJ2-3

DNA: TGTGCCAGCAGTGAAGCTAGCGGGGGGGGAAACACCGGGGAGCTGTTTTTT
CDR3: CASSEASGGGNTGELFF
D: TRBD2
V: TRBV6-1
size: NA
J: TRBJ2-2

DNA: TGTGCCAGCAGCTTAATCTCCGGGGAGCTGTTTTTT
CDR3: CASSLISGELFF
D: NA
V: TRBV5-5
size: NA
J: TRBJ2-2

DNA: TGTGCCAGCAGCCAAAGGACAGGGAGGCTGAACACTGAAGCTTTCTTT
CDR3: CASSQRTGRLNTEAFF
D: TRBD1
V: TRBV5-6
size: NA
J: TRBJ1-1

DNA: TGTGCCAGCAGCTTAGCGGGGGGGCGGCAAGAGACCCAGTACTTC
CDR3: CASSLAGGRQETQYF
D: NA
V: TRBV7-2
size: NA
J: TRBJ2-5

DNA: TGTGCCAGCAGCTGGGGGGGAGCTGAAGCTTTCTTT
CDR3: CASSWGGAEAFF
D: NA
V: TRBV13
size: NA
J: TRBJ1-1

DNA: TGTGCCAGCAGCCAAGGACAGACCTTAAACTATGGCTACACCTTC
CDR3: CASSQGQTLNYGYTF
D: NA
V: TRBV5-4
size: NA
J: TRBJ1-2

DNA: TGTGCCACCAGGGCAGGGGATAAGGACTATGGCTACACCTTC
CDR3: CATRAGDKDYGYTF
D: NA
V: TRBV15
size: NA
J: TRBJ1-2

DNA: TGTGCCAGCAGTCGCCGAGGCCTGGCGGCGTTAGCTCTCGAGCAGTTCTTC
CDR3: CASSRRGLAALALEQFF
D: NA
V: TRBV6-2/TRBV6-3
size: NA
J: TRBJ2-1

DNA: TGTGCCAGCAGCCCAGACAGGGGAATGTACACTGAAGCTTTCTTT
CDR3: CASSPDRGMYTEAFF
D: TRBD1
V: TRBV9
size: NA
J: TRBJ1-1

DNA: TGCGCCAGCAGCTTAACCGGGACTACCTACAATGAGCAGTTCTTC
CDR3: CASSLTGTTYNEQFF
D: TRBD2
V: TRBV5-1
size: NA
J: TRBJ2-1

DNA: TGTGCCAGCAGCCAAGAGACAGGGAGTGCTATTCAGTACTTC
CDR3: CASSQETGSAIQYF
D: TRBD1
V: TRBV3-1/TRBV3-2
size: NA
J: TRBJ2-4